This T cell receptor (beta chain) was recovered during a study of CD8+ T cells in alopecia areata. Whole-study results and caveats: Tissue-resident alphabeta T cells belonging to normal skin likewise get sequenced within scalp specimens. Alopecia totalis/universalis scalp especially showed more expanded CD8+ clones than normal scalp.

Cells pooled from cutaneous lymph nodes were sorted on CD4, CD8alpha, NKG2D, NKG2ACE and other markers. With respect to this clone: Its cognate antigen is unknown. Each gene name is a mouse one. The read halts 4 residues ahead of the CDR3 end, with the missing end drawn from the germline J gene. Distinct nucleotide sequences in the sample also encode this CDR3.

With 1 base clipped from V and 3 bases from J, the junction kept 1 base outside the gene matches. The germline gives CDR1 NSQYPW, CDR2 LRSPGD (reference sequence). This CDR3 contains 16 residues. Sequencing relied on a cDNA template that was reverse transcribed from extracted RNA. Libraries were prepared by immunoSEQ multiplex PCR; TCRdb keeps only in-frame clonotypes and omits some of them. The repertoire shows around 300,000 clones, none seen only once; the top ten take 1.2%. The source of this sequence is a C3H/HeJ mouse with alopecia areata. The strain's MHC haplotype is H2-k. Sequencing input: CD4+ T cells sorted from a lymph node. V and J are TRBV1 and TRBJ2-2; the match to TRBD1 covers 11 bases. CDR3 region: CTCSAGTGGHTGQLYF. CDR3 DNA, as far as it was read: TGCACCTGCAGTGCAGGGACAGGGGGCCACACCGGG.